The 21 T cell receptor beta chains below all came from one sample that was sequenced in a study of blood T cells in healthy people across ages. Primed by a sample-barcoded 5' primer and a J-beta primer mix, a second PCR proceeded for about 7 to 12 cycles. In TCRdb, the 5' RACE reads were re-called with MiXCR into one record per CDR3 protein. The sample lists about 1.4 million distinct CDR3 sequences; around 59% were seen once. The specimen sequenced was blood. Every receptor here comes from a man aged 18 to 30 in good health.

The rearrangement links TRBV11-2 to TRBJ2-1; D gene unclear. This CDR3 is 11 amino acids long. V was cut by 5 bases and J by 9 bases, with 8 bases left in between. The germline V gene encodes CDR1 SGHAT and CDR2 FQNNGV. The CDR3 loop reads CASSPKVEQFF. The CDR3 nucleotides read TGTGCCAGCAGCCCTAAGGTTGAGCAGTTCTTC.

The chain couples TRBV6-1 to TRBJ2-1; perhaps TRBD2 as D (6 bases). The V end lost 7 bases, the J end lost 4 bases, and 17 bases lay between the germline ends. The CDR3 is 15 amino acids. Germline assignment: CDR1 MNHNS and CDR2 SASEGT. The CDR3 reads CASIAGPILYNEQFF. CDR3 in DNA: TGTGCCAGCATCGCGGGACCGATTTTATACAATGAGCAGTTCTTC.

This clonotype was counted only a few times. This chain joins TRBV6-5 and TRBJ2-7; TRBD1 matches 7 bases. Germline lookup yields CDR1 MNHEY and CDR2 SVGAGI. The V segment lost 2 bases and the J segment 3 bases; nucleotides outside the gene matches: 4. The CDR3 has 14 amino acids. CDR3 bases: TGTGCCAGCAGTTACGGGGCAGGGGGCTACGAGCAGTACTTC. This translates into CASSYGAGGYEQYF.

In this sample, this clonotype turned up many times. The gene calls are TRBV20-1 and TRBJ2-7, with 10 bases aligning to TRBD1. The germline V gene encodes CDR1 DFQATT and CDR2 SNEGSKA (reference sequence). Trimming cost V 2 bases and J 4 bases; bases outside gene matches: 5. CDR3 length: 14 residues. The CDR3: CSARPGQGFYEQYF. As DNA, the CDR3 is TGCAGTGCTAGACCGGGACAGGGGTTTTACGAGCAGTACTTC.

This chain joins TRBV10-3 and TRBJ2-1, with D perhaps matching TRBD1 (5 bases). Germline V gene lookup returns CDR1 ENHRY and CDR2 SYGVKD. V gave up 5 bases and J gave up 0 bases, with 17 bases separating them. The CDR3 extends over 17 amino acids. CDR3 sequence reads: CAISLQDGASSYNEQFF. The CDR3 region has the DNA TGTGCCATCAGTCTACAGGACGGAGCCAGCTCCTACAATGAGCAGTTCTTC.

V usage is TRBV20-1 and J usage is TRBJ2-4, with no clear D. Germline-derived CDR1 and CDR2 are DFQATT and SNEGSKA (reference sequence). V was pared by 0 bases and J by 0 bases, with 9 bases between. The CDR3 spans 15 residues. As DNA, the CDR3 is TGCAGTGCTAGAGATCCTCAGGAAGCCAAAAACATTCAGTACTTC. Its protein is CSARDPQEAKNIQYF.

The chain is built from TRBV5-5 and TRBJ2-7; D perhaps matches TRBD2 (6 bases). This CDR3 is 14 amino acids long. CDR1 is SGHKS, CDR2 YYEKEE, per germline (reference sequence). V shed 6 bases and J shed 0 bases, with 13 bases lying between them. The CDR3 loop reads CASIRDSPSYEQYF. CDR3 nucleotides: TGTGCCAGCATCCGGGACTCCCCCTCCTACGAGCAGTACTTC.

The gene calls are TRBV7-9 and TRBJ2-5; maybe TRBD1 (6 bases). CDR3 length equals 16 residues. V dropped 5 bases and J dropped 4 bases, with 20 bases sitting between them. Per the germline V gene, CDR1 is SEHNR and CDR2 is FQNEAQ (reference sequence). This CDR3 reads CASSLVLQGRGETQYF. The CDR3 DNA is TGTGCCAGCAGCCTAGTCCTACAGGGCCGGGGAGAGACCCAGTACTTC.

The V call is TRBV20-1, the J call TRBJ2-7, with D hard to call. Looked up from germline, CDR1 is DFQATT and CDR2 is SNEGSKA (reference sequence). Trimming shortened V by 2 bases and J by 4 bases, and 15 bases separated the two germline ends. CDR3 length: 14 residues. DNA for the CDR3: TGCAGTGCTAGATCTACCCTAGACCTATACGAGCAGTACTTC. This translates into CSARSTLDLYEQYF.

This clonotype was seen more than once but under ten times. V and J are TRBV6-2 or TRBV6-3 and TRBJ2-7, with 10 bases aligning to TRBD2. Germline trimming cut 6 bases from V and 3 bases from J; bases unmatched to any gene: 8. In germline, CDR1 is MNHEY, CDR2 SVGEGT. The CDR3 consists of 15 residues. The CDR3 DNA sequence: TGTGCCAGCAGCTCACTAGCGGGGCCTTTCTACGAGCAGTACTTC. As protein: CASSSLAGPFYEQYF.

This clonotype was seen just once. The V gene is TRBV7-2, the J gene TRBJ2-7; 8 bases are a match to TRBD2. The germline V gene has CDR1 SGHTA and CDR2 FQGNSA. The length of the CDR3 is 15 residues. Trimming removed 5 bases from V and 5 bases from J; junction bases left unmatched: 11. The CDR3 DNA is TGTGCCAGCAGCACCGGACTAGCCCCAGGTGACGAGCAGTACTTC. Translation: CASSTGLAPGDEQYF.

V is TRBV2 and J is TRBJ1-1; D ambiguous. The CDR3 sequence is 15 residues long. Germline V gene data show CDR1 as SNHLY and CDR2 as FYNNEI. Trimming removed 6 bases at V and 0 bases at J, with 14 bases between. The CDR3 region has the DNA TGTGCCAGCAGCCCAGACACCGCCCTGAACACTGAAGCTTTCTTT. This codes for CASSPDTALNTEAFF.

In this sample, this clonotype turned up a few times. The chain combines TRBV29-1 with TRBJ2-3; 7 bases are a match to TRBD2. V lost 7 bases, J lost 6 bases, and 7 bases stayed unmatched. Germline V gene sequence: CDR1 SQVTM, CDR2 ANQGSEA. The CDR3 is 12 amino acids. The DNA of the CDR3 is TGCAGCGCCGACGGGGGAGGGGATACGCAGTATTTT. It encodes CSADGGGDTQYF.

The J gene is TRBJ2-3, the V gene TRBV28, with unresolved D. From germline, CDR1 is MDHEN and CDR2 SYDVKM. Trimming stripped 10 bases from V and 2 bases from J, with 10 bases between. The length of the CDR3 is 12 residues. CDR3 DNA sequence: TGTGCCACAACGGGTCTCACAGATACGCAGTATTTT. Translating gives CATTGLTDTQYF.

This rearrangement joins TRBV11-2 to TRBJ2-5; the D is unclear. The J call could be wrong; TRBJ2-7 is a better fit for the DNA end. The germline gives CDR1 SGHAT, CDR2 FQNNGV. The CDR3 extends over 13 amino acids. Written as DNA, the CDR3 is TGTGCCAGCAGCCCCATGTCCCTATACGAGCAGTACTTC. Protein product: CASSPMSLYEQYF.

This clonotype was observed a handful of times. CDR3 protein: CASSVDGGYEQYF. The CDR3 nucleotides are TGTGCCAGCAGCGTAGACGGCGGCTACGAGCAGTACTTC. This rearrangement joins TRBV9 to TRBJ2-7; D ambiguous. Germline CDR1 and CDR2: SGDLS and YYNGEE. V lost 0 bases to trimming and J lost 3 bases, with 7 bases between them. The length of the CDR3 is 13 residues.

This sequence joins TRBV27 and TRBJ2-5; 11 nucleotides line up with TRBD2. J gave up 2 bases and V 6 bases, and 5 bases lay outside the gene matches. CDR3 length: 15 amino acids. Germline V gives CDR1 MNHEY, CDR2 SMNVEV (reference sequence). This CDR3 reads CASSRLAGPQETQYF. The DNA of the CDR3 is TGTGCCAGCAGCAGACTAGCGGGGCCTCAAGAGACCCAGTACTTC.

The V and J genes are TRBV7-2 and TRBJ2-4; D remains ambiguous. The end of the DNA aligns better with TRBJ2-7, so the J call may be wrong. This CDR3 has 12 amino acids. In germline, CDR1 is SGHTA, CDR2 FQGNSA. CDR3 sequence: CASSLVMDEQYF. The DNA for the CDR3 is TGTGCCAGCAGCTTAGTTATGGACGAGCAGTACTTC.

CDR3 in DNA: TGCGCCAGCAGCTTGGCTGGGCCCCGGAAGGGAAACACCATATATTTT. Residues: CASSLAGPRKGNTIYF. The V gene is TRBV5-1, the J gene TRBJ1-3; D ambiguous. Trimming stripped 0 bases from V and 4 bases from J, with 14 bases between. This CDR3 region has 16 residues. Germline CDR1 reads SGHRS; CDR2 reads YFSETQ.

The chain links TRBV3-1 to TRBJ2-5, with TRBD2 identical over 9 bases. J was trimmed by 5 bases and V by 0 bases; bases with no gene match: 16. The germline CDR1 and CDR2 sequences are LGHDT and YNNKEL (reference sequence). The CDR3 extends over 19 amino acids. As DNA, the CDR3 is TGTGCCAGCAGCCAAGATTGGGGACTAGCTACCCCGGGTCGTGAGACCCAGTACTTC. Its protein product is CASSQDWGLATPGRETQYF.

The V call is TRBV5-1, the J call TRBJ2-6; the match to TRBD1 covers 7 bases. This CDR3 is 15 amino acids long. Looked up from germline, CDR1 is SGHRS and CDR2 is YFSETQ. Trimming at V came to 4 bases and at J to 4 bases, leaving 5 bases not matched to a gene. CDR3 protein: CASSVQGSGANVLTF. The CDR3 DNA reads TGCGCCAGCAGCGTACAGGGGTCCGGGGCCAACGTCCTGACTTTC.